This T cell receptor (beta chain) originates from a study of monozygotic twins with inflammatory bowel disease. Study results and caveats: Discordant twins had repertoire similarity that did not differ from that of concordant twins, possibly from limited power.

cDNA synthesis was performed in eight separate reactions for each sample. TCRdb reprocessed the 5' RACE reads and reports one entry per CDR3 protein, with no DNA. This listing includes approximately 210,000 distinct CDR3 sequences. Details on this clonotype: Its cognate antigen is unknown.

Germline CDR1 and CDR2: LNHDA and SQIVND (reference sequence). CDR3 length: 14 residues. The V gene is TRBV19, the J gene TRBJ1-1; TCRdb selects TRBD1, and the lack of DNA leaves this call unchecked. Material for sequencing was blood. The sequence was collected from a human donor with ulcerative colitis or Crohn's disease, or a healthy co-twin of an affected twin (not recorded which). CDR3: CASSEQGGMDEAFF.